These 6 T cell receptor beta chains originate from one sample sequenced in a study of T-cell memory formation after mild COVID-19. TCRdb processed the 5' RACE reads anew with MiXCR; each CDR3 protein has one entry. The sample yields about 470,000 distinct CDR3 sequences, 20% to 30% seen once. Sequenced: PBMCs or a T cell subset sorted from them (not recorded which). All receptors derive from an adult woman who had mild COVID-19 (a few samples of this study predate the infection). Cell type and time point are not known.

Only a few counts were recorded for this clonotype. V gene TRBV20-1 combines with J gene TRBJ1-1, with a weak D call TRBD1 (6 bases). From germline, CDR1 is DFQATT and CDR2 SNEGSKA (reference sequence). The CDR3 extends over 14 amino acids. V was pared by 5 bases and J by 0 bases, with 13 bases between. The CDR3 DNA reads TGCAGTGCTTCCCGACAGGCCATGAACACTGAAGCTTTCTTT. Translated: CSASRQAMNTEAFF.

This clonotype was seen a handful of times. The J gene is TRBJ2-7, the V gene TRBV7-9; D is ambiguous. V was clipped by 7 bases and J by 2 bases, with 12 bases between them. Germline values: CDR1 SEHNR, CDR2 FQNEAQ (reference sequence). The CDR3 is 13 amino acids. The CDR3 region is CASNTLWAYEQYF. The DNA for the CDR3 is TGTGCCAGCAATACTCTGTGGGCCTACGAGCAGTACTTC.

The chain combines TRBV2 with TRBJ2-6, with D possibly TRBD2 on 6 matching bases. CDR1 and CDR2 (germline): SNHLY, FYNNEI. Trimming cost V 8 bases and J 0 bases, with 14 bases left between them. The CDR3 consists of 16 residues. The CDR3 loop is CASGKAGYSGANVLTF. The CDR3 region has the DNA TGTGCCAGCGGAAAGGCGGGGTACTCTGGGGCCAACGTCCTGACTTTC.

V and J are TRBV10-3 and TRBJ2-1; D is unclear. Germline V lookup: CDR1 ENHRY, CDR2 SYGVKD. The ends were cut back, 4 bases at V and 6 bases at J, with 7 bases in the middle. This CDR3 contains 12 residues. CDR3 sequence: CAISGNSNEQFF. CDR3 nucleotides: TGTGCCATCAGTGGGAATAGCAATGAGCAGTTCTTC.

The chain links TRBV5-1 to TRBJ2-1; TRBD2 aligns across 10 bases. The CDR3 consists of 15 residues. V trimming: 6 bases; J trimming: 3 bases; junction bases outside the gene matches: 6. Germline loops: CDR1 SGHRS, CDR2 YFSETQ. The CDR3 spells CASTLGLADYNEQFF. In DNA form, the CDR3 reads TGCGCCAGCACATTAGGACTAGCGGACTACAATGAGCAGTTCTTC.

Here the CDR3 DNA reads TGTGCCAGCAGCTGGGGACAGGGCACTGAAGCTTTCTTT. This translates into CASSWGQGTEAFF. V and J are TRBV7-2 and TRBJ1-1; 9 bases agree with TRBD1. J was trimmed by 4 bases and V by 4 bases; bases with no gene match: 1. Germline V gene lookup returns CDR1 SGHTA and CDR2 FQGNSA. The CDR3 length is 13 residues.